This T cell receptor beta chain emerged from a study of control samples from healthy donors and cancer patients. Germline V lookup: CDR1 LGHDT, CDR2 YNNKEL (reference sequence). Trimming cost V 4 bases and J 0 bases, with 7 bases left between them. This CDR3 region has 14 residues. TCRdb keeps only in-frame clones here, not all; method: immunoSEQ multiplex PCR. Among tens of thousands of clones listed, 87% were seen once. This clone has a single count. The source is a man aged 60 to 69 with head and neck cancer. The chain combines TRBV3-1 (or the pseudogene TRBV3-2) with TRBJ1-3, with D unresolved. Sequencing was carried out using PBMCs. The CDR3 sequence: CASSPESSGNTIYF. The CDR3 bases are TGTGCCAGCAGCCCAGAGAGCTCTGGAAACACCATATATTTT.